The clone carrying this T cell receptor (beta chain) was found a few times. Using RNA transcripts, the TCR beta CDR3 regions were amplified. RT-PCR with HTBI primers came first, then second-round multiplex PCR. One entry per CDR3 protein, called by TCRdb with MiXCR from the multiplex PCR reads. This table has more than 1,000,000 distinct CDR3 sequences, around a third appearing once. Exclusion covered patients with other autoimmune diseases or uncontrolled infections (as well as pregnancy or lactation). This record belongs to a study of Graves' ophthalmopathy and Graves' hyperthyroidism. Study background: Calling hyperthyroidism stable required that no ophthalmopathy show up within 18 months of follow-up.

V lost 3 bases and J 7 bases, leaving 13 bases between the germline ends. The CDR3 is 14 amino acids. Germline assignment: CDR1 SGHDT and CDR2 YYEEEE. The chain couples TRBV5-6 to TRBJ2-2; possible D gene TRBD2, 5 bases. The material sequenced was peripheral blood or thyroid tissue (not recorded which). The source of this sequence is an adult man with Graves' hyperthyroidism. The CDR3 sequence: CASSSRVGFGELFF. The CDR3 nucleotides are TGTGCCAGCAGCTCGAGGGTCGGTTTCGGGGAGCTGTTTTTT.